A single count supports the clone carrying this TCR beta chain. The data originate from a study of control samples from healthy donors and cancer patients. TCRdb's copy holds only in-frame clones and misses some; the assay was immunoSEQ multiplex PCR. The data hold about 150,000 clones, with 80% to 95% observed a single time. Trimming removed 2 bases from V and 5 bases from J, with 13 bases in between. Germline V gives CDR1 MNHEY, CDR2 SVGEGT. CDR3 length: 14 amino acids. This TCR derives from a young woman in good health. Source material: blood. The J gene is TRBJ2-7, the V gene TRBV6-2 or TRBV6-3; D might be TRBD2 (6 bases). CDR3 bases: TGTGCCAGCAGTTACGATAGGAGGGCCCACGAGCAGTACTTC. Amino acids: CASSYDRRAHEQYF.